This paragraph reports one T cell receptor (beta chain). Its antigen remains unidentified. The data were produced by immunoSEQ multiplex PCR, yet TCRdb's version contains in-frame clones alone and is incomplete. This table holds approximately 74,000 clones, less than 75% found once. This entry is derived from a study of vaccination effects on CD4 cells after COVID-19. Looking at the study overall: Following the second dose by a median of 72 days, the post-vaccine samples were obtained. Study outcomes and limitations: By a late point after vaccination, infection- and vaccine-induced clones had shrunk markedly through clonal contraction. Cross-reaction with common cold coronaviruses was seen in only 1 of 255 vaccine-induced clones from healthy vaccinees.

Germline CDR1 reads MNHEY; CDR2 reads SVGEGT. Trimming stripped 2 bases from V and 8 bases from J, with 15 bases between. The CDR3 extends over 14 amino acids. The authors isolated CD4+ T cells after roughly eleven days of culture. Two-dose vaccination with either BNT162b2 or mRNA-1273 was given to the participants. On day 3 and again on day 7, half the medium was replaced with IL-2 medium. Specimen: CD4+ T cells from PBMCs cultured without peptide, collected after COVID-19 vaccination. This clonotype was obtained from a human donor who received a COVID-19 vaccine. The chain recombines TRBV6-2 or TRBV6-3 with TRBJ1-2, with D possibly TRBD1 on 5 matching bases. The CDR3 here is CASSYKPGTGGYTF. The CDR3 DNA sequence: TGTGCCAGCAGTTACAAACCTGGAACAGGAGGCTACACCTTC.